This T cell receptor beta chain derives from a study of T cell changes during pregnancy in multiple sclerosis. Produced via immunoSEQ multiplex PCR; TCRdb's table is partial and in-frame only. The table lists tens of thousands of clones, around 89% of them singletons. Trimming cost V 0 bases and J 4 bases; bases outside gene matches: 2. From germline, CDR1 is GTSNPN and CDR2 SVGIG (reference sequence). CDR3 size: 14 residues. The specimen was CD4+ T cells from peripheral blood mononuclear cells, collected in the third trimester of pregnancy. The TCR comes from a female donor in good health, enrolled as a control in a pregnancy study. The genes are TRBV30 and TRBJ1-2; the match to TRBD1 covers 10 bases. The CDR3, as DNA: TGTGCCTGGAGTGTGACAGGGGGCGTCTATGGCTACACCTTC. It is translated as CAWSVTGGVYGYTF.